This TCR beta chain was found in a study of T cell changes during pregnancy in multiple sclerosis. Data came from immunoSEQ multiplex PCR; TCRdb stores just in-frame clones and leaves some out. This sample has roughly 80,000 clones, with 89% found just once. The V and J ends lost 0 bases and 4 bases, in that order; junction bases with no gene match: 8. Germline V gene lookup returns CDR1 SGDLS and CDR2 YYNGEE. CDR3 length equals 17 residues. The sequenced sample was peripheral blood, obtained before pregnancy. This clonotype originated in a female donor with multiple sclerosis, enrolled in a pregnancy study. This rearrangement joins TRBV9 to TRBJ1-1, with 11 bases that match TRBD1. The CDR3 DNA reads TGTGCCAGCAGCGTAGCCGGGACAGGGGGTGGGGGCACTGAAGCTTTCTTT. Protein: CASSVAGTGGGGTEAFF.